The sequence of this T cell receptor (beta chain) was determined in a study of cytomegalovirus exposure and HLA in healthy donors. Turning to the study itself: Of 300 to 500 genotyped donors, 81% clustered with self-reported Caucasian donors.

60 Vbeta and 13 Jbeta primers were used in PCR. The repertoire was sequenced with immunoSEQ multiplex PCR; TCRdb's copy has only in-frame clones and lacks some. Among some 220,000 clones listed, roughly 78% were seen once. This CDR3 contains 15 residues. Trimming at V came to 3 bases and at J to 2 bases, leaving 6 bases not matched to a gene. The V gene's germline CDR1 is SGHTS and CDR2 YDEGEE. The sequence was obtained from a boy between 10 and 17 years old in good health and CMV-seronegative. V usage is TRBV5-8 and J usage is TRBJ2-3, with TRBD1 matching over 7 bases. The specimen sequenced was PBMCs. The chain's CDR3 is CASSSGTAYTDTQYF. The CDR3 DNA sequence: TGTGCCAGCAGCTCCGGGACAGCGTACACAGATACGCAGTATTTT.